The source of this TCR beta chain is a study of spatial heterogeneity in lung cancer (dated by TCRdb to the late 2010s). For the wider study: Beta-chain transcripts were consistently detected in greater numbers than alpha-chain transcripts, which likely reflected higher beta-chain transcript abundance. In the raw uncorrected reads, each unique combination of TCR and UMI appeared more than ten times on average. In non-small cell lung cancer, the study quantitatively compared TCR alpha and beta repertoires across several tumor regions, matched nontumor lung, and blood. Nonsynonymous mutation counts, determined by whole-exome sequencing of tumor tissue, were related to TCR repertoire features. Both alpha and beta chains were TCR-sequenced in approximately 220 tumor regions, approximately 68 matched nontumor lung samples and approximately 50 PBMC samples obtained at surgery.

Library method: 5' RACE. Instrument used: NextSeq 500. The TCR library protocol attached a unique molecular identifier to each TCR cDNA molecule to allow correction of PCR and sequencing errors. The original methods were these. TCR identification, UMI-based error correction and CDR3 extraction were all carried out with Decombinator tools. Expanded TCRs were defined as those above a frequency of 2 per 1,000, corresponding to the top 1% of the tumor frequency distribution. Rényi diversity was computed with the R vegan package after subsampling each repertoire 100 times to 5,000 TCRs. CDR3 similarity networks were built from amino acid triplet string-kernel similarity, connecting CDR3s with pairwise similarity above 0.82. Clones were called with MiXCR by TCRdb after fastp trimmed the public reads at Q25, and only in-frame beta chains were retained. Merged by CDR3 protein, the rows form single entries marked with the most common genes and DNA. The V and J calls shown here were made by TCRdb, not taken from the authors' results. Here the sample has about 26,000 distinct CDR3 sequences; around 13% occur a single time. Approximately 25% of the sample is in the top ten clones.

Sample time point, as interpreted from the label and publication: sample taken at primary tumor resection. For TCR sequencing, whole RNA was extracted from tumor and nontumor lung tissue, or from cryopreserved PBMC samples, and no cell sorting was done. The donors were some 70 patients from the lung TRACERx cohort who had early-stage, untreated non-small cell lung cancer. Only patients for whom sufficient RNA was available from at least two tumor regions were selected for TCR sequencing. Broader findings and caveats from the paper: Ubiquitous expanded tumor TCRs showed up in blood more often at tumor resection than at routine follow-up. Confirming at a functional level the hypothesis that regional TCRs recognize regional mutations was considered to require additional single-cell paired TCR alpha and beta sequencing.

This clonotype was observed a handful of times. Its target antigen remains unknown. No much larger clone is present one base from it, and per-base qualities are unavailable. This TCR derives from a female donor with early-stage non-small cell lung cancer. This specimen consisted of PBMCs, obtained at surgery.

CDR3 reads: CASSAQTGGGAIDTQYF. The nucleotide sequence is TGTGCCAGCAGCGCCCAGACTGGCGGGGGGGCCATAGATACGCAGTATTTT. Here the chain combines TRBV7-2 and TRBJ2-3, and TRBD2 matches 9 of the central bases. CDR1 and CDR2 are drawn from the germline V gene: SGHTA, FQGNSA. Ends trimmed: V by 5 bases, J by 5 bases; bases unmatched to a gene: 14. From cysteine to phenylalanine, the CDR3 is 17 amino acids long. Only the CDR3 part of the read is kept: 51 bases, read in frame from the first base.